The rows below give T cell receptor beta chains drawn from one sample of a study of spatial heterogeneity in lung cancer. MiXCR was run by TCRdb on the 5' RACE reads, yielding one entry per CDR3 protein. The sample has roughly 8,000 distinct CDR3 sequences; around 8.2% are singletons. The input for sequencing was lung tumor tissue, taken at surgery. The receptor set was obtained from a male donor with early-stage non-small cell lung cancer. CDR3s include the opening cysteine and the closing phenylalanine or tryptophan. The order of the fields is J gene, D gene, V gene, clone size, CDR3 DNA, CDR3 protein. The D gene is left open where the match is weak. Some rows have no size entry. The others give once, few or many, or a class for an expanded clone.

J: TRBJ1-1
D: NA
V: TRBV6-5
size: many
DNA: TGTGCCAGTTCGGGGTGGTCGGACACTGAAGCTTTCTTT
CDR3: CASSGWSDTEAFF

J: TRBJ1-4
D: NA
V: TRBV12-3/TRBV12-4
size: once
DNA: TGTGCCAGCAGGCGGGGTGTGAATGAAAAACTGTTTTTT
CDR3: CASRRGVNEKLFF

J: TRBJ2-5
D: NA
V: TRBV29-1
size: once
DNA: TGCAGCGTTGAAAGGCTGGGGGAAGAGACCCAGTACTTC
CDR3: CSVERLGEETQYF

J: TRBJ2-2
D: NA
V: TRBV5-1
size: few
DNA: TGCGCCAGCAGCCGAGATAACACCGGGGAGCTGTTTTTT
CDR3: CASSRDNTGELFF

J: TRBJ2-3
D: NA
V: TRBV6-6
size: medium-sized
DNA: TGTGCCAGCAGTTACTCACGGGGCTCTCCCACAGATACGCAGTATTTT
CDR3: CASSYSRGSPTDTQYF

J: TRBJ2-5
D: NA
V: TRBV10-3
size: medium-sized
DNA: TGTGCCATCAGTGAAAACGAAGAGACCCAGTACTTC
CDR3: CAISENEETQYF

J: TRBJ2-3
D: TRBD2
V: TRBV5-1
size: many
DNA: TGCGCCAGCAGCACACTAGCGGGAGAGGATACGCAGTATTTT
CDR3: CASSTLAGEDTQYF

J: TRBJ2-1
D: TRBD2
V: TRBV5-6
size: NA
DNA: TGTGCCAGCAGCTACGGGACTAGCGGGGGTAATGAGCAGTTCTTC
CDR3: CASSYGTSGGNEQFF

J: TRBJ2-7
D: TRBD1
V: TRBV6-5
size: medium-sized
DNA: TGTGCCAGCAGTTTGACAGGGGTACTCAGCGAGCAGTACTTC
CDR3: CASSLTGVLSEQYF

J: TRBJ2-1
D: NA
V: TRBV12-3/TRBV12-4
size: medium-sized
DNA: TGTGCCAGCAGTCCCCAGGGTTTCCCTTACAATGAGCAGTTCTTC
CDR3: CASSPQGFPYNEQFF

J: TRBJ2-1
D: TRBD2
V: TRBV20-1
size: few
DNA: TGCAGTGCTAGAGTAGGCGCGGGAGGGCGCAATGAGCAGTTCTTC
CDR3: CSARVGAGGRNEQFF

J: TRBJ2-5
D: NA
V: TRBV18
size: NA
DNA: TGTGCCAGCTCACCACGGGACACAGAGACCCAGTACTTC
CDR3: CASSPRDTETQYF

J: TRBJ2-1
D: NA
V: TRBV7-2
size: medium-sized
DNA: TGTGCCAGCAGCTTAGAAGGAGTAGAGCAGTTCTTC
CDR3: CASSLEGVEQFF

J: TRBJ2-7
D: NA
V: TRBV18
size: many
DNA: TGTGCCAGCTCGCTTGTTACCTCCTACGAGCAGTACTTC
CDR3: CASSLVTSYEQYF

J: TRBJ2-1
D: NA
V: TRBV6-6
size: NA
DNA: TGTGCCAGCAGTTACAGGGCGGAGGGTGAGCAGTTCTTC
CDR3: CASSYRAEGEQFF

J: TRBJ2-3
D: NA
V: TRBV9
size: medium-sized
DNA: TGTGCCAGCAGCGTAGGAGGGGCTGGGACAGATACGCAGTATTTT
CDR3: CASSVGGAGTDTQYF

J: TRBJ1-4
D: NA
V: TRBV19
size: many
DNA: TGTGCACCGGCGGGGAACGAAAAACTGTTTTTT
CDR3: CAPAGNEKLFF

J: TRBJ2-7
D: NA
V: TRBV3-1
size: many
DNA: TGTGCCAGCAGCCACGGGAGTTCCTACGAGCAGTACTTC
CDR3: CASSHGSSYEQYF

J: TRBJ2-1
D: TRBD2
V: TRBV27
size: medium-sized
DNA: TGTGCCAGCAGTTTATCGTCTAGCGGGAGGGCCTCCTACAATGAGCAGTTCTTC
CDR3: CASSLSSSGRASYNEQFF

J: TRBJ2-3
D: TRBD2
V: TRBV12-3/TRBV12-4
size: medium-sized
DNA: TGTGCCAGCAGTTTTGGTGTAGCGGGAGCAGGAGATACGCAGTATTTT
CDR3: CASSFGVAGAGDTQYF

J: TRBJ2-6
D: NA
V: TRBV11-2
size: many
DNA: TGTGCCAGCACCATTCCTAATTCTGGGGCCAACGTCCTGACTTTC
CDR3: CASTIPNSGANVLTF

J: TRBJ2-3
D: NA
V: TRBV5-5
size: medium-sized
DNA: TGTGCCAGCAGCTTGGCGACAGGCGAGTTATCAGATACGCAGTATTTT
CDR3: CASSLATGELSDTQYF

J: TRBJ2-1
D: NA
V: TRBV12-3/TRBV12-4
size: many
DNA: TGTGCCAGCAGTTTTGAGGGGGATGAGCAGTTCTTC
CDR3: CASSFEGDEQFF

J: TRBJ1-6
D: NA
V: TRBV28
size: NA
DNA: TGTGCCAGCAGCCCGGCGGGACTATGGAATTCACCCCTCCACTTT
CDR3: CASSPAGLWNSPLHF

J: TRBJ2-7
D: NA
V: TRBV20-1
size: medium-sized
DNA: TGCAGTGCCGCAGTGGAGGCTTACGAGCAGTACTTC
CDR3: CSAAVEAYEQYF

J: TRBJ2-3
D: TRBD2
V: TRBV20-1
size: medium-sized
DNA: TGCAGTGCTAGCCCGACTAGCGGATACACAGATACGCAGTATTTT
CDR3: CSASPTSGYTDTQYF

J: TRBJ2-7
D: TRBD2
V: TRBV29-1
size: medium-sized
DNA: TGCAGCGTTGAGGTTCAAGCGGGGACCGAGCAGTACTTC
CDR3: CSVEVQAGTEQYF